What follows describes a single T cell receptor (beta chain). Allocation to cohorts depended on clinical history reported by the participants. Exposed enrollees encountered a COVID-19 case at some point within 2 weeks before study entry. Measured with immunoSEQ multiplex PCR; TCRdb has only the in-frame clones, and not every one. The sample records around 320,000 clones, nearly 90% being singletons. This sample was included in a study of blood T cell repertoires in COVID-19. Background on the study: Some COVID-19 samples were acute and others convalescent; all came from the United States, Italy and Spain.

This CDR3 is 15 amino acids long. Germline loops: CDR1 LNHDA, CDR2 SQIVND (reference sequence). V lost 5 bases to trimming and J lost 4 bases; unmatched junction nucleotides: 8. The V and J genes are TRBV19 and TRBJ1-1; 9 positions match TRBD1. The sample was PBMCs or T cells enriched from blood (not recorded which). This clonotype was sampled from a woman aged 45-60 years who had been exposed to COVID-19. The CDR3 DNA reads TGTGCCAGTAGTGCCCCGGACAGGGGTGGCACTGAAGCTTTCTTT. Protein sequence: CASSAPDRGGTEAFF. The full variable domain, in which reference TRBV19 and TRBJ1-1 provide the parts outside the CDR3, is DGGITQSPKYLFRKEGQNVTLSCEQNLNHDAMYWYRQDPGQGLRLIYYSQIVNDFQKGDIAEGYSVSREKKESFPLTVTSAQKNPTAFYLCASSAPDRGGTEAFFGQGTRLTVV.